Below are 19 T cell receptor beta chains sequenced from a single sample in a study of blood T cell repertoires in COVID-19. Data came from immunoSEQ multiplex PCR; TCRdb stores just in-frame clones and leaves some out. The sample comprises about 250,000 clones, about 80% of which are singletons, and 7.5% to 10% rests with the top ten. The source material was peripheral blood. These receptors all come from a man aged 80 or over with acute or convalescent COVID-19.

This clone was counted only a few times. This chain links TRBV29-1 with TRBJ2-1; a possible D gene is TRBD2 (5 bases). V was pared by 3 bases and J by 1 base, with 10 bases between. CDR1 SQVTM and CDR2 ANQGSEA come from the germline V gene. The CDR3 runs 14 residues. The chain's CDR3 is CSVDKRASYNEQFF. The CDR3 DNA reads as TGCAGCGTTGATAAGAGGGCTTCCTACAATGAGCAGTTCTTC.

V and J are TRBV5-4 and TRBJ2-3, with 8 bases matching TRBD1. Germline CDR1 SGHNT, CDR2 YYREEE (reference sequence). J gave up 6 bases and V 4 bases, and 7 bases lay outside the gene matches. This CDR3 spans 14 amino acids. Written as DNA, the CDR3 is TGTGCCAGCAGCGCACGACAGGGGTCGGATACGCAGTATTTT. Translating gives CASSARQGSDTQYF.

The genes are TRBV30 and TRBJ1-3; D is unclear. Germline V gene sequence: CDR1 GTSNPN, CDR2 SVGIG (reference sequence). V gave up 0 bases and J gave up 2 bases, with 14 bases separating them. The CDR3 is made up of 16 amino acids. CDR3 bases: TGTGCCTGGAGTGTACCCCCCGGGAGAGCTGGAAACACCATATATTTT. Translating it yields CAWSVPPGRAGNTIYF.

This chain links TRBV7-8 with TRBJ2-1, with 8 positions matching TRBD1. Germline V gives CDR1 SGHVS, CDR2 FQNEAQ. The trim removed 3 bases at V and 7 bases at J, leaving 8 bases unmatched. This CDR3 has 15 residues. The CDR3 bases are TGTGCCAGCAGCTTTCCGGGACAGGTTCCGAATGAGCAGTTCTTC. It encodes CASSFPGQVPNEQFF.

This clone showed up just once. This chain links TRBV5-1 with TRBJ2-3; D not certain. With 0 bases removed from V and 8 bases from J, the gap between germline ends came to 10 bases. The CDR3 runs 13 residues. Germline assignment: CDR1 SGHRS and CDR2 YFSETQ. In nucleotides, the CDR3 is TGCGCCAGCAGCTTGGGATTCGCGGCTACGCAGTATTTT. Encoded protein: CASSLGFAATQYF.

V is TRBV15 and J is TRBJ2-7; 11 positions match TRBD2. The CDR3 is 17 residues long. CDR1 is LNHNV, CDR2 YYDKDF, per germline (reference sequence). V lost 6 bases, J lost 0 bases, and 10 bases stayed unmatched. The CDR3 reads CATRKGSSGRSSYEQYF. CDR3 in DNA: TGTGCCACCAGAAAGGGTTCTAGCGGGAGGTCCTCCTACGAGCAGTACTTC.

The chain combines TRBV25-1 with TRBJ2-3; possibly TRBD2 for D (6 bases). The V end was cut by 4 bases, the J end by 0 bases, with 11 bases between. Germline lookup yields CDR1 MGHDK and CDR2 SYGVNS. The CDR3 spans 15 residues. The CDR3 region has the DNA TGTGCCAGCAGTGTGGGAGGAACTAGCACAGATACGCAGTATTTT. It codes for CASSVGGTSTDTQYF.

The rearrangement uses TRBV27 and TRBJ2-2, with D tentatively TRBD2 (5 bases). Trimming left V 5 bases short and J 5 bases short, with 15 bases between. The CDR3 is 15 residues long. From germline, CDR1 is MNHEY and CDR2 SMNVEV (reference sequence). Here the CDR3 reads CASSARRMGTGELFF. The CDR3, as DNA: TGTGCCAGCAGTGCGCGGAGGATGGGGACCGGGGAGCTGTTTTTT.

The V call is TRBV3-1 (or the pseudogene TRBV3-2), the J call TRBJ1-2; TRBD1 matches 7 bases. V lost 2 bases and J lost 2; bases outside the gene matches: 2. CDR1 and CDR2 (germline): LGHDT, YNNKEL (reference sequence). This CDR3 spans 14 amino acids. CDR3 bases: TGTGCCAGCAGCCAACTGACAGGGAACTATGGCTACACCTTC. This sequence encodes CASSQLTGNYGYTF.

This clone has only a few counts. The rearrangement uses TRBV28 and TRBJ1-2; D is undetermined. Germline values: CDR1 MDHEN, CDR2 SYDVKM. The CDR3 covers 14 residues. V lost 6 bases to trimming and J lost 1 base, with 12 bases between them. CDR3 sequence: CASREASLNYGYTF. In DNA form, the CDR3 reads TGTGCCAGCAGAGAGGCATCACTTAACTATGGCTACACCTTC.

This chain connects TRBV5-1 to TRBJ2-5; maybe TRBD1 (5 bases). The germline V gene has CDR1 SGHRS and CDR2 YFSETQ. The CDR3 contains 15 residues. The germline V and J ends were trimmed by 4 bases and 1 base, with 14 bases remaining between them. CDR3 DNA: TGCGCCAGCAGCCAAGGGGCCGTGGCCCAAGAGACCCAGTACTTC. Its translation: CASSQGAVAQETQYF.

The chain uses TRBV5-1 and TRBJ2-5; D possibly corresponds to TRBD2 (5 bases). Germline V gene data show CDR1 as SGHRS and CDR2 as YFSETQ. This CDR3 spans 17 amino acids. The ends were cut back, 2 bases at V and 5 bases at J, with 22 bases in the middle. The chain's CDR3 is CASSLGLTRLLGETQYF. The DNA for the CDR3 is TGCGCCAGCAGCTTAGGACTCACGCGTCTCCTCGGGGAGACCCAGTACTTC.

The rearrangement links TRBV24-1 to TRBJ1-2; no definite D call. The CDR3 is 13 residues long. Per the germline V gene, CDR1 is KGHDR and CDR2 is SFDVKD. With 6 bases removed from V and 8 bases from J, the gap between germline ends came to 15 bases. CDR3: CATSRTPGRGYTF. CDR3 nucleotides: TGTGCCACCAGTAGAACTCCTGGTCGGGGCTACACCTTC.

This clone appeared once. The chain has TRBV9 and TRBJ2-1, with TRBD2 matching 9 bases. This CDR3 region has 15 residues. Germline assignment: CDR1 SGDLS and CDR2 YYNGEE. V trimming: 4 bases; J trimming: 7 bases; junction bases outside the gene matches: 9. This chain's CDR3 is CASSPGTSRRNEQFF. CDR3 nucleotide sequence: TGTGCCAGCAGCCCTGGGACTAGCCGGCGGAATGAGCAGTTCTTC.

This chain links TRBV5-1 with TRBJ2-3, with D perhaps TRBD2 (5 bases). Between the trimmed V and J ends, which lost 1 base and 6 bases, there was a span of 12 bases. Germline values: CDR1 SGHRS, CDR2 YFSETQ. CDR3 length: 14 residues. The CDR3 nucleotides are TGCGCCAGCAGCTTGTCGGTGCGGGCGGATACGCAGTATTTT. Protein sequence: CASSLSVRADTQYF.

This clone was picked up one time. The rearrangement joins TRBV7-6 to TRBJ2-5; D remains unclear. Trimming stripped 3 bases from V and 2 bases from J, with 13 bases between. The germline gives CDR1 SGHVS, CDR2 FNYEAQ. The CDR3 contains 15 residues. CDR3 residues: CASSFTLVIQETQYF. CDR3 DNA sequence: TGTGCCAGCAGCTTTACTCTGGTGATACAAGAGACCCAGTACTTC.

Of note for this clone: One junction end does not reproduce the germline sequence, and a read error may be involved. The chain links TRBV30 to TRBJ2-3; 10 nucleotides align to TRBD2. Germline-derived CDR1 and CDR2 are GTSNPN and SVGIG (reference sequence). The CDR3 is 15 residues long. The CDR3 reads CAWSRSGGGTATQYF. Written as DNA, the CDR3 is TGTGCCTGGAGCCGCAGCGGGGGGGGTACAGCTACGCAGTATTTT.

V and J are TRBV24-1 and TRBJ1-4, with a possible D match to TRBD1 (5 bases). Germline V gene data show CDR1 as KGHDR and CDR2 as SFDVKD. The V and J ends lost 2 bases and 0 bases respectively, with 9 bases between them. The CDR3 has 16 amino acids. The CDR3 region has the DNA TGTGCCACCAGTGATTCCTCAGGGCCAACTAATGAAAAACTGTTTTTT. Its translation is CATSDSSGPTNEKLFF.

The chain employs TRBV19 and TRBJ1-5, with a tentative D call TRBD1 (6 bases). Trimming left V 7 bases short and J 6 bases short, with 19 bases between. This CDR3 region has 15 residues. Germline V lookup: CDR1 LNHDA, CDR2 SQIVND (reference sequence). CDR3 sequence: CASNSPGAWGQPQHF. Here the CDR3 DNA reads TGTGCCAGTAATTCTCCAGGGGCCTGGGGTCAGCCCCAGCATTTT.